The 21 T cell receptor beta chains in this list originate from one sample, sequenced in a study of T cells after yellow fever vaccination. TCRdb itself ran the 5' RACE reads through MiXCR, one entry per CDR3 protein. Counted here are tens of thousands of distinct CDR3 sequences, approximately 6.5% occurring once; the ten biggest clones make up under 45%. Sequenced material: CD8+ T cells sorted from PBMCs, taken around 5 days after the first yellow fever vaccination. The source of these receptors is a man between 18 and 29 years old who received the YFV17D yellow fever vaccine.

This clonotype was counted between two and nine times. This chain joins TRBV7-9 and TRBJ1-5, with D hard to call. Germline V gives CDR1 SEHNR, CDR2 FQNEAQ (reference sequence). The CDR3 is made up of 12 amino acids. The ends were cut back, 2 bases at V and 6 bases at J, with 5 bases in the middle. The CDR3 region is CASSLPAQPQHF. CDR3 in DNA: TGTGCCAGCAGCTTACCAGCTCAGCCCCAGCATTTT.

This clonotype has a handful of counts. The gene calls are TRBV5-5 and TRBJ2-1; 8 bases fit TRBD2. Losses at the gene ends were 1 base for V and 8 bases for J; bases not matched to a gene: 8. The CDR3 runs 15 residues. Looked up from germline, CDR1 is SGHKS and CDR2 is YYEKEE (reference sequence). CDR3 region: CASSLLRRGAHEQFF. The CDR3 nucleotides are TGTGCCAGCAGCTTGCTGAGGCGGGGGGCTCATGAGCAGTTCTTC.

The table lists this clonotype with a few counts. CDR3 loop: CASSLVSGGLQETQYF. For the CDR3, the DNA is TGTGCCAGCAGCTTAGTAAGCGGGGGTCTACAAGAGACCCAGTACTTC. The genes are TRBV11-1 and TRBJ2-5; 8 positions agree with TRBD2. Looked up from germline, CDR1 is SGHAT and CDR2 is FQDESV (reference sequence). The CDR3 totals 16 residues. The V gene end was trimmed by 1 base and the J gene end by 2 bases; junction bases not matched to a gene: 6.

The chain has TRBV12-3 or TRBV12-4 and TRBJ2-2; D gene unclear. The CDR3 covers 15 residues. V dropped 1 base and J dropped 0 bases, with 6 bases sitting between them. The CDR3, as DNA: TGTGCCAGCAGTTTAGGGGAAACGAACACCGGGGAGCTGTTTTTT. It is translated as CASSLGETNTGELFF.

This clonotype was observed a few times. The chain employs TRBV11-2 and TRBJ2-4, with D perhaps matching TRBD1 or TRBD2 (5 bases each). V shed 5 bases and J shed 9 bases, with 11 bases lying between them. CDR1 and CDR2 (germline): SGHAT, FQNNGV. There are 12 residues in the CDR3. CDR3 loop: CASSEDGAIQYF. The CDR3 coding sequence is TGTGCCAGCAGCGAGGACGGGGCCATTCAGTACTTC. The variable domain in full, with the rest retrieved from reference TRBV11-2 and TRBJ2-4, is EAGVAQSPRYKIIEKRQSVAFWCNPISGHATLYWYQQILGQGPKLLIQFQNNGVVDDSQLPKDRFSAERLKGVDSTLKIQPAKLEDSAVYLCASSEDGAIQYFGAGTRLSVL.

By proportion, this clonotype is medium-sized. V and J are TRBV6-2 or TRBV6-3 and TRBJ2-2; D remains unclear. Germline V CDR1 and CDR2: MNHEY, SVGEGT. The CDR3 has 13 amino acids. Deletions cut 0 bases from V and 4 bases from J, with 3 bases between. CDR3 sequence: CASSYSTTGELFF. The CDR3 DNA is TGTGCCAGCAGTTACTCGACCACCGGGGAGCTGTTTTTT.

This clonotype was found a few times. The rearrangement uses TRBV4-2 and TRBJ1-1; 7 positions agree with TRBD1. The CDR3 loop spans 16 amino acids. Trimming removed 0 bases from V and 3 bases from J; junction bases left unmatched: 7. Germline CDR1 LGHNA, CDR2 YNFKEQ. The CDR3 spells CASSQENGGGHTEAFF. The CDR3 DNA reads as TGTGCCAGCAGCCAAGAGAACGGAGGGGGCCACACTGAAGCTTTCTTT.

This chain uses TRBV10-3 with TRBJ2-3; D unclear. This CDR3 is built from 15 residues. V was cut by 3 bases and J by 1 base, with 11 bases left in between. Germline assignment: CDR1 ENHRY and CDR2 SYGVKD. The CDR3 here is CAISEFGSGTDTQYF. The CDR3 DNA reads as TGTGCCATCAGTGAATTTGGATCCGGCACAGATACGCAGTATTTT.

This clonotype has at least ten counts. The chain recombines TRBV5-1 with TRBJ2-1; maybe TRBD2 (5 bases). This CDR3 is 12 amino acids long. Germline V gives CDR1 SGHRS, CDR2 YFSETQ. V was pared by 4 bases and J by 8 bases, with 10 bases between. The DNA of the CDR3 is TGCGCCAGCAGCCCTACTAGTTATGAGCAGTTCTTC. Translating it yields CASSPTSYEQFF.

This clonotype appeared many times. The rearrangement joins TRBV7-9 to TRBJ1-2; 12 bases fit TRBD1. J gave up 4 bases and V 7 bases, and 10 bases lay outside the gene matches. Germline V lookup: CDR1 SEHNR, CDR2 FQNEAQ (reference sequence). This CDR3 has 16 amino acids. The CDR3 nucleotides are TGTGCCAGCACCGAAGCGGGACAGGGGGCTGTCTATGGCTACACCTTC. Protein sequence: CASTEAGQGAVYGYTF.

Only a few counts were recorded for this clonotype. The chain combines TRBV4-2 with TRBJ2-2; no reliable D call. V was clipped by 1 base and J by 1 base, with 10 bases between them. Germline V gene lookup returns CDR1 LGHNA and CDR2 YNFKEQ. This CDR3 is built from 16 residues. The CDR3 is CASSQGEGMNTGELFF. For the CDR3, the DNA is TGTGCCAGCAGCCAAGGGGAAGGGATGAACACCGGGGAGCTGTTTTTT.

This clonotype was detected only a few times. The genes are TRBV7-2 and TRBJ1-1; the D gene is possibly TRBD1 (5 bases). The CDR3 length is 15 residues. The V gene lost 2 bases and the J gene lost 1 base, with 11 bases spanning the gap. CDR1 is SGHTA and CDR2 is FQGNSA in the germline V gene. DNA for the CDR3: TGTGCCAGCAGCTTAAAACACAGGACGAACACTGAAGCTTTCTTT. It yields the protein CASSLKHRTNTEAFF.

V and J are TRBV29-1 and TRBJ2-3; maybe TRBD2 (5 bases). The CDR3 consists of 12 residues. Deletions cut 5 bases from V and 2 bases from J, with 8 bases between. Germline V gene sequence: CDR1 SQVTM, CDR2 ANQGSEA. CDR3 loop: CSVYGVTDTQYF. The DNA of the CDR3 is TGCAGCGTTTACGGGGTCACAGATACGCAGTATTTT.

This clonotype was picked up many times. The V gene is TRBV14, the J gene TRBJ2-2, with D uncertain. V was shortened by 4 bases and J by 5 bases, with 11 bases between the two germline ends. Germline CDR1 is SGHDN and CDR2 is FVKESK. The CDR3 is 14 residues long. The CDR3 coding sequence is TGTGCCAGCAGCCCCCTGTTGGGTACCGGGGAGCTGTTTTTT. It codes for CASSPLLGTGELFF. Looking up the rest from reference TRBV14 and TRBJ2-2 gives the full variable domain: EAGVTQFPSHSVIEKGQTVTLRCDPISGHDNLYWYRRVMGKEIKFLLHFVKESKQDESGMPNNRFLAERTGGTYSTLKVQPAELEDSGVYFCASSPLLGTGELFFGEGSRLTVL.

This clonotype showed up just a few times. J is TRBJ2-7 and V is TRBV20-1, with D maybe TRBD1 (7 bases). Germline CDR1 is DFQATT and CDR2 is SNEGSKA (reference sequence). The CDR3 extends over 17 amino acids. V dropped 3 bases and J dropped 4 bases, with 25 bases sitting between them. Here the CDR3 DNA reads TGCAGTGCTAGCCGCCGGGACAGCGTTATAAGCGGGTACGAGCAGTACTTC. Its translation is CSASRRDSVISGYEQYF.

This clonotype was counted at least ten times. The CDR3 is CSVQGLAGSKNIQYF. The DNA of the CDR3 is TGCAGCGTGCAAGGACTAGCGGGGTCCAAAAACATTCAGTACTTC. The rearrangement joins TRBV29-1 to TRBJ2-4; 12 bases map to TRBD2. Trimming removed 6 bases from V and 2 bases from J; junction bases left unmatched: 5. The CDR3 runs to 15 residues. Per the germline V gene, CDR1 is SQVTM and CDR2 is ANQGSEA. Variable domain in full (rest from reference TRBV29-1 and TRBJ2-4): SAVISQKPSRDICQRGTSLTIQCQVDSQVTMMFWYRQQPGQSLTLIATANQGSEATYESGFVIDKFPISRPNLTFSTLTVSNMSPEDSSIYLCSVQGLAGSKNIQYFGAGTRLSVL.

This clonotype has ten or more counts. This chain joins TRBV11-2 and TRBJ2-4; no clear D gene. The CDR3 runs to 15 residues. CDR1 SGHAT and CDR2 FQNNGV come from the germline V gene. Trimming took 1 base from V and 6 from J, leaving 13 bases between them. CDR3 nucleotides: TGTGCCAGCAGCTTAGTCTCTGGAAACAGAAACATTCAGTACTTC. This translates into CASSLVSGNRNIQYF. Full variable domain (remainder filled in from reference TRBV11-2 and TRBJ2-4): EAGVAQSPRYKIIEKRQSVAFWCNPISGHATLYWYQQILGQGPKLLIQFQNNGVVDDSQLPKDRFSAERLKGVDSTLKIQPAKLEDSAVYLCASSLVSGNRNIQYFGAGTRLSVL.

This chain uses TRBV7-9 with TRBJ2-7; the match to TRBD1 covers 8 bases. In germline, CDR1 is SEHNR, CDR2 FQNEAQ (reference sequence). CDR3 length: 14 amino acids. With V trimmed by 5 bases and J by 2 bases, 5 bases remained unmatched. The CDR3 reads CASSRTGPTYEQYF. CDR3 sequence (DNA): TGTGCCAGCAGCCGGACAGGGCCTACCTACGAGCAGTACTTC.

This clonotype was picked up a small number of times. The chain employs TRBV9 and TRBJ2-1; a possible D gene is TRBD1 (8 bases). The CDR3 spans 14 residues. Germline CDR1 reads SGDLS; CDR2 reads YYNGEE. V lost 6 bases and J lost 6, with 16 bases in between. CDR3: CASTPQGGINEQFF. CDR3 nucleotides: TGTGCCAGCACCCCACAGGGGGGGATCAATGAGCAGTTCTTC.

The sample holds a few counts of this clonotype. The chain is built from TRBV6-2 or TRBV6-3 and TRBJ2-7, with D possibly TRBD2 on 5 matching bases. Germline V lookup: CDR1 MNHEY, CDR2 SVGEGT. V lost 8 bases to trimming and J lost 4 bases, with 15 bases between them. The CDR3 runs to 13 residues. The DNA for the CDR3 is TGTGCCAGCGCGGTCGGGGAGAGTTACGAGCAGTACGTC. Its translation is CASAVGESYEQYV.

The genes are TRBV6-1 and TRBJ1-1; the D is unclear. The CDR3 covers 10 residues. Trimming shortened V by 10 bases and J by 5 bases, and 8 bases separated the two germline ends. The V gene's germline CDR1 is MNHNS and CDR2 SASEGT. Here the CDR3 DNA reads TGTGCCATCGATAGAACTGAAGCTTTCTTT. Encoded protein: CAIDRTEAFF.